This passage covers 27 T cell receptor beta chains from one sample sequenced in a study of T cells after yellow fever vaccination. MiXCR, applied by TCRdb to the 5' RACE reads, yields one record per CDR3 protein. This sample has around 400,000 distinct CDR3 sequences; roughly 12% occur once, and the top ten carry around 18%. The material was PBMCs, obtained on the day of the first yellow fever vaccination. The receptors shown here come from a man between 18 and 29 years old who received the YFV17D yellow fever vaccine.

Only a few counts were recorded for this clonotype. The J gene is TRBJ1-3, the V gene TRBV6-5; D gene uncertain. V was cut by 0 bases and J by 0 bases, with 9 bases left in between. This CDR3 spans 16 amino acids. Germline V gives CDR1 MNHEY, CDR2 SVGAGI. This CDR3 is CASSYSISGSGNTIYF. CDR3 bases: TGTGCCAGCAGTTACTCGATATCGGGCTCTGGAAACACCATATATTTT.

The gene calls are TRBV11-2 and TRBJ2-5; D gene ambiguous. This CDR3 has 13 amino acids. Germline V gene data show CDR1 as SGHAT and CDR2 as FQNNGV. V was trimmed by 5 bases and J by 5 bases, leaving 12 bases between them. The CDR3 is CASSLPAGETQYF. CDR3 bases: TGTGCCAGCAGCCTCCCTGCTGGGGAGACCCAGTACTTC.

V gene TRBV9 combines with J gene TRBJ2-1, with TRBD2 matching over 12 bases. J gave up 7 bases and V 4 bases, and 9 bases lay outside the gene matches. CDR1 is SGDLS and CDR2 is YYNGEE in the germline V gene. The CDR3 runs to 16 residues. DNA of the CDR3: TGTGCCAGCAGCTCCAGGACTAGCGGGGTTTGGAATGAGCAGTTCTTC. It yields the protein CASSSRTSGVWNEQFF.

This clonotype was seen ten or more times. V is TRBV3-1 and J is TRBJ2-3; 7 positions match TRBD1. Germline lookup yields CDR1 LGHDT and CDR2 YNNKEL (reference sequence). The CDR3 runs to 13 residues. Germline trimming cut 2 bases from V and 12 bases from J; bases unmatched to any gene: 8. Written as DNA, the CDR3 is TGTGCCAGCAGCCAACAAACAGGGGCCCTCCAGTATTTT. It codes for CASSQQTGALQYF.

The chain carries TRBV4-1 and TRBJ2-5, with 8 positions matching TRBD2. The germline V gene encodes CDR1 MGHRA and CDR2 YSYEKL. This CDR3 comprises 16 residues. Trimming cost V 7 bases and J 5 bases; bases outside gene matches: 15. The CDR3 sequence is CASTEPGGRGRETQYF. The CDR3 region has the DNA TGCGCCAGCACCGAGCCGGGGGGGCGAGGAAGGGAGACCCAGTACTTC.

The table lists this clonotype with many counts. The chain uses TRBV4-3 and TRBJ2-7; maybe TRBD1 (6 bases). The CDR3 contains 15 residues. Germline assignment: CDR1 LGHNA and CDR2 YSLEER. V was cut by 5 bases and J by 3 bases, with 17 bases left in between. The CDR3 is CASSTLTGTHYEQYF. In DNA form, the CDR3 reads TGCGCCAGCAGCACACTGACCGGGACACACTACGAGCAGTACTTC.

This clonotype was seen more than once but under ten times. The V gene is TRBV9, the J gene TRBJ1-1, with D uncertain. V was clipped by 0 bases and J by 0 bases, with 6 bases between them. Germline-derived CDR1 and CDR2 are SGDLS and YYNGEE. CDR3 length equals 14 residues. CDR3 bases: TGTGCCAGCAGCGTAGGGAACATGAACACTGAAGCTTTCTTT. The encoded protein is CASSVGNMNTEAFF. Using reference TRBV9 and TRBJ1-1 for the parts outside the CDR3, the full variable domain is DSGVTQTPKHLITATGQRVTLRCSPRSGDLSVYWYQQSLDQGLQFLIQYYNGEERAKGNILERFSAQQFPDLHSELNLSSLELGDSALYFCASSVGNMNTEAFFGQGTRLTVV.

The V gene is TRBV12-3 or TRBV12-4, the J gene TRBJ2-2; TRBD2 matches 12 bases. CDR3 length equals 15 residues. The junction had 7 bases not matched to a gene; V was cut back by 8 bases and J by 6 bases. This CDR3 is CASGPGLAGSGELFF. The DNA of the CDR3 is TGTGCCAGCGGCCCCGGACTAGCGGGGTCCGGGGAGCTGTTTTTT.

This clonotype was recorded a few times. The V gene is TRBV15, the J gene TRBJ2-1; 7 bases agree with TRBD1. Germline CDR1 is LNHNV and CDR2 is YYDKDF (reference sequence). There are 16 residues in the CDR3. With 0 bases clipped from V and 4 bases from J, the junction kept 6 bases outside the gene matches. In DNA, the CDR3 is TGTGCCACCAGCAGAGAGGGGACAGATTATTACAATGAGCAGTTCTTC. This gives the protein CATSREGTDYYNEQFF.

This clonotype occurred a few times. The V call is TRBV24-1, the J call TRBJ2-2, with 11 bases matching TRBD1. The ends lost 3 bases at V and 2 bases at J; junction bases unmatched: 4. CDR1 and CDR2 from the germline V gene are KGHDR and SFDVKD. This CDR3 comprises 17 residues. CDR3 in amino acids: CATSDGGQGANTGELFF. The CDR3 bases are TGTGCCACCAGTGATGGCGGACAGGGGGCTAACACCGGGGAGCTGTTTTTT.

This clonotype was counted only a few times. The chain links TRBV11-2 to TRBJ1-3; tentative D call: TRBD1 (6 bases). V lost 0 bases and J lost 1, with 10 bases in between. The CDR3 contains 16 residues. Germline V gene lookup returns CDR1 SGHAT and CDR2 FQNNGV. The CDR3 is CASSLDYRASGNTIYF. The DNA of the CDR3 is TGTGCCAGCAGCTTAGATTACAGGGCATCTGGAAACACCATATATTTT.

This clonotype was counted between two and nine times. This sequence joins TRBV4-3 and TRBJ2-1; D is undetermined. The CDR3 runs to 16 residues. V was clipped by 0 bases and J by 10 bases, with 19 bases between them. Per the germline V gene, CDR1 is LGHNA and CDR2 is YSLEER. CDR3 DNA sequence: TGCGCCAGCAGCCAAGACCCACCTCAGTATTCGGGCGAGCAGTTCTTC. Amino acids: CASSQDPPQYSGEQFF.

The rearrangement uses TRBV15 and TRBJ1-1; D gene ambiguous. Trimming took off 6 bases at V and 0 bases at J, with 11 bases between the two ends. CDR1 and CDR2 (germline): LNHNV, YYDKDF (reference sequence). CDR3 size: 14 residues. CDR3 bases: TGTGCCACCAGTCCCGCGATGTTGAACACTGAAGCTTTCTTT. It specifies CATSPAMLNTEAFF.

CDR3 protein: CSARDPRGKGYGYTF. CDR3 in DNA: TGCAGTGCTAGAGATCCCAGGGGGAAGGGCTATGGCTACACCTTC. J is TRBJ1-2 and V is TRBV20-1; 7 positions agree with TRBD1. V shed 0 bases, J shed 4 bases, and the junction held 8 bases outside the gene matches. CDR3 length equals 15 residues. Per germline, CDR1 DFQATT and CDR2 SNEGSKA (reference sequence).

This clonotype turned up a few times. This chain links TRBV4-1 with TRBJ2-1, with a possible D match to TRBD2 (5 bases). The germline CDR1 and CDR2 sequences are MGHRA and YSYEKL. V dropped 4 bases and J dropped 5 bases, with 12 bases sitting between them. There are 14 residues in the CDR3. CDR3 residues: CASSPGRADNEQFF. The CDR3 DNA reads as TGCGCCAGCAGCCCCGGGCGGGCAGACAATGAGCAGTTCTTC.

This chain joins TRBV12-3 or TRBV12-4 and TRBJ2-2; D may be TRBD1 or TRBD2 (5 bases each). Trimming left V 7 bases short and J 7 bases short, with 16 bases between. This CDR3 spans 14 amino acids. CDR3 in amino acids: CASKSYVRGGELFF. The CDR3 DNA reads TGTGCCAGCAAGTCCTACGTGAGGGGCGGGGAGCTGTTTTTT.

This clonotype was detected many times. CDR3 sequence reads: CASSPGTTDTGELFF. The DNA of the CDR3 is TGTGCCAGCAGTCCTGGGACTACCGACACCGGGGAGCTGTTTTTT. This sequence joins TRBV6-2 or TRBV6-3 and TRBJ2-2; TRBD2 matches 7 bases. Germline V gene data show CDR1 as MNHEY and CDR2 as SVGEGT. The J segment lost 3 bases and the V segment lost 5 bases, leaving 6 bases of the junction unmatched. This CDR3 comprises 15 residues.

V is TRBV27 and J is TRBJ1-2; a weak D match, TRBD1 (5 bases). Trimming took off 10 bases at V and 8 bases at J, with 26 bases between the two ends. Germline assignment: CDR1 MNHEY and CDR2 SMNVEV (reference sequence). CDR3 length equals 15 residues. CDR3 region: CATKNRAGQVWGYTF. The CDR3 bases are TGTGCCACCAAAAACCGGGCAGGGCAGGTTTGGGGCTACACCTTC.

This clonotype was picked up a small number of times. The rearrangement joins TRBV20-1 to TRBJ2-5; the match to TRBD2 covers 11 bases. Germline trimming cut 0 bases from V and 5 bases from J; bases unmatched to any gene: 14. The CDR3 covers 18 residues. CDR1 is DFQATT, CDR2 SNEGSKA, per germline (reference sequence). CDR3 sequence: CSARDPLLAGGIGETQYF. The CDR3 nucleotides read TGCAGTGCTAGAGATCCCCTCCTAGCGGGGGGCATCGGGGAGACCCAGTACTTC.

This chain connects TRBV20-1 to TRBJ1-6, with D possibly matching TRBD1 (6 bases). Germline CDR1 reads DFQATT; CDR2 reads SNEGSKA (reference sequence). The CDR3 spans 13 residues. The ends were cut back, 1 base at V and 10 bases at J, with 11 bases in the middle. CDR3 DNA sequence: TGCAGTGCTAGAGGGGACATAGGATCACCCCTCCACTTT. Encoded protein: CSARGDIGSPLHF.

The chain combines TRBV5-1 with TRBJ2-1; 9 nucleotides match TRBD2. Germline V gene data show CDR1 as SGHRS and CDR2 as YFSETQ. J was trimmed by 8 bases and V by 4 bases; bases with no gene match: 13. The length of the CDR3 is 16 residues. The CDR3 coding sequence is TGCGCCAGCAGCCCACCCGTTAGCGGGGGAATCTATGAGCAGTTCTTC. Translated: CASSPPVSGGIYEQFF.

This clonotype was counted between two and nine times. This sequence joins TRBV7-9 and TRBJ1-2; 7 nucleotides match TRBD1. V lost 5 bases and J lost 2; bases outside the gene matches: 11. Germline-derived CDR1 and CDR2 are SEHNR and FQNEAQ (reference sequence). The CDR3 covers 16 residues. CDR3 residues: CASSTTGTEKNYGYTF. CDR3 sequence (DNA): TGTGCCAGCAGCACCACCGGGACAGAAAAAAACTATGGCTACACCTTC.

V usage is TRBV12-3 or TRBV12-4 and J usage is TRBJ1-1; 7 positions agree with TRBD1. This CDR3 has 13 amino acids. V was pared by 6 bases and J by 8 bases, with 9 bases of the junction left unmatched. The CDR3 spells CASSTGQALEAFF. As DNA, the CDR3 is TGTGCCAGCAGCACCGGACAGGCACTAGAAGCTTTCTTT.

In its sample, this clonotype was seen a few times. The gene calls are TRBV4-3 and TRBJ2-1, with D tentatively TRBD1 or TRBD2 (6 bases each). Trimming stripped 4 bases from V and 9 bases from J, with 16 bases between. CDR3 length: 14 amino acids. Germline values: CDR1 LGHNA, CDR2 YSLEER. The CDR3 reads CASSPPGGWSEQFF. In DNA form, the CDR3 reads TGCGCCAGCAGCCCCCCCGGGGGCTGGAGTGAGCAGTTCTTC.

This clonotype was found a few times. The rearrangement links TRBV5-1 to TRBJ2-5, with D possibly being TRBD1 or TRBD2 (5 bases each). V shed 3 bases and J shed 2 bases, with 14 bases lying between them. Germline CDR1 and CDR2: SGHRS and YFSETQ. The CDR3 extends over 15 amino acids. CDR3 region: CASSSLQGGQETQYF. CDR3 nucleotides: TGCGCCAGCAGCTCCCTGCAGGGCGGGCAAGAGACCCAGTACTTC.

This clonotype was seen a few times. This sequence joins TRBV27 and TRBJ1-2; D might be TRBD1 (5 bases). The CDR3 has 11 residues. V lost 5 bases to trimming and J lost 6 bases, with 7 bases between them. CDR1 is MNHEY and CDR2 is SMNVEV in the germline V gene (reference sequence). The CDR3: CASSPGNGYTF. CDR3 coding DNA: TGTGCCAGCAGTCCAGGGAATGGCTACACCTTC.

The J gene is TRBJ2-1, the V gene TRBV5-6, with D possibly called TRBD1 or TRBD2 (6 bases each). Trimming cost V 8 bases and J 5 bases, with 26 bases left between them. Germline values: CDR1 SGHDT, CDR2 YYEEEE. The CDR3 loop spans 17 amino acids. CDR3: CARSHGPLRGENNEQFF. CDR3 bases: TGTGCCAGGAGCCACGGGCCCCTTAGGGGGGAGAACAATGAGCAGTTCTTC.